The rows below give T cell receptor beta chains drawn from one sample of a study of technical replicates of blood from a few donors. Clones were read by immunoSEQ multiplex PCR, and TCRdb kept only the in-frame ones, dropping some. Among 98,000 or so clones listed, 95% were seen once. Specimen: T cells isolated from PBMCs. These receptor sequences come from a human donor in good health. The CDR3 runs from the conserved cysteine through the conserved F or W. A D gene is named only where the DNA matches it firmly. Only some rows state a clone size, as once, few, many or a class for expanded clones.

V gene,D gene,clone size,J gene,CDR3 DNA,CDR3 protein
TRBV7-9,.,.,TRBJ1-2,TGTGCCAGCAGCTTAGGATTGGCAGGGGACAACTATGGCTACACCTTC,CASSLGLAGDNYGYTF
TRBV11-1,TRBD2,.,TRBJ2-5,TGTGCCAGCAGCCCGGGACTAGCGGGAGCGCTAGCGACGGAGACCCAGTACTTC,CASSPGLAGALATETQYF
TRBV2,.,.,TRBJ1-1,TGTGCCAGCAGTGAAGCGCGACAGTGGACTGAAGCTTTCTTT,CASSEARQWTEAFF
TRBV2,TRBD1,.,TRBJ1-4,TGTGCCAGCGATACGGACAGGACAAATGAAAAACTGTTTTTT,CASDTDRTNEKLFF
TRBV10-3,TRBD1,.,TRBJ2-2,TGTGCCATCAGTTTGTCCGGGACAGGCAATTACGGGGAGCTGTTTTTT,CAISLSGTGNYGELFF
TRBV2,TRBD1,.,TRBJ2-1,TGTGCCAGCAGAGCGCGGACAGGTGGTAACAATGAGCAGTTCTTC,CASRARTGGNNEQFF
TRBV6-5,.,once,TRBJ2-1,TGTGCCAGCAGCCGGGGGGCGAGTGAGCAGTTCTTC,CASSRGASEQFF
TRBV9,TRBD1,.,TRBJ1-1,TGTGCCAGCAGCTCCAGGGGGAGCACTGAAGCTTTCTTT,CASSSRGSTEAFF
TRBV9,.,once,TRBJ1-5,TGTGCCAGCGGGGGGGGTTGGCGCAATCAGCCCCAGCATTTT,CASGGGWRNQPQHF
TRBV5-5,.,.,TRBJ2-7,TGTGCCAGCAGCTTGGTTCGACAGTCCTACGAGCAGTACTTC,CASSLVRQSYEQYF
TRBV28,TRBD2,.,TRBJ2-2,TGTGCCAGCAGTTTATGGGGAGGGAGTCAAACCGGGGAGCTGTTTTTT,CASSLWGGSQTGELFF
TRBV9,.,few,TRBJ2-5,TGTGCCAGCAGCAGCGGGCCCCAAGAGACCCAGTACTTC,CASSSGPQETQYF
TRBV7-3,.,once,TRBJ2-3,TGTGCCAGCAGCTTGACAGGTCGCACAGATACGCAGTATTTT,CASSLTGRTDTQYF